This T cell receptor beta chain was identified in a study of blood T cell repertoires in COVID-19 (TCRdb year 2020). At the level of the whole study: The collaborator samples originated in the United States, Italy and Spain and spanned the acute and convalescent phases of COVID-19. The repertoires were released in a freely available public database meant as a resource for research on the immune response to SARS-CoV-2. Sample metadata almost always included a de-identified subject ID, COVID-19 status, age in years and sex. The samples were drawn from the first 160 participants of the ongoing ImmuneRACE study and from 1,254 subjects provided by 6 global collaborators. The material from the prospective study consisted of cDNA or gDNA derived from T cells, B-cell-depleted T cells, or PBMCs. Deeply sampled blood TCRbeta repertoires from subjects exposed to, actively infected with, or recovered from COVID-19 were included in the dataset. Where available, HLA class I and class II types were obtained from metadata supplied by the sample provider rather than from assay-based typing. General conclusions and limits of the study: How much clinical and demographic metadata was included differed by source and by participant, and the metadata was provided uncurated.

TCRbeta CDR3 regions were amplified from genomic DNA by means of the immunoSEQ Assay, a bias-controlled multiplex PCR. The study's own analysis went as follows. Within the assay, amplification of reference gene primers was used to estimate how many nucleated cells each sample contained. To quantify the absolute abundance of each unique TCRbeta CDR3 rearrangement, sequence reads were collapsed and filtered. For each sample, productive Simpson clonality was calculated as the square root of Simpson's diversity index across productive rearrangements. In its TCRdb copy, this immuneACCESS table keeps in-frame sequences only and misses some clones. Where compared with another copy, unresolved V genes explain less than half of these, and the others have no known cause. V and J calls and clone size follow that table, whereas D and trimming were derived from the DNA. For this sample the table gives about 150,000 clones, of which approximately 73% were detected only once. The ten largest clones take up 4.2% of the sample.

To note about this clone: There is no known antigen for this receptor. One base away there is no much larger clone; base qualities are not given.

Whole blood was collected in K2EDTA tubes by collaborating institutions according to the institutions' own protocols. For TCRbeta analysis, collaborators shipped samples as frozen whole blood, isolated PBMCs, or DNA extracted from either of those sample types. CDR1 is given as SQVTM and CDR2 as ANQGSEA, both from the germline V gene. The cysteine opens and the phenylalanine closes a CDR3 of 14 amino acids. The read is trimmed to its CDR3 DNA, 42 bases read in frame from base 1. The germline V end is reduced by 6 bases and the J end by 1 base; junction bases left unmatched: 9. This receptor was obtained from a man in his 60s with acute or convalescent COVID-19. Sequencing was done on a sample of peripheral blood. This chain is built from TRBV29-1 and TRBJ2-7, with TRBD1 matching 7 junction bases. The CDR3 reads CSVADRALSYEQYF. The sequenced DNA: TGCAGCGTGGCCGACAGGGCTTTGTCCTACGAGCAGTACTTC.